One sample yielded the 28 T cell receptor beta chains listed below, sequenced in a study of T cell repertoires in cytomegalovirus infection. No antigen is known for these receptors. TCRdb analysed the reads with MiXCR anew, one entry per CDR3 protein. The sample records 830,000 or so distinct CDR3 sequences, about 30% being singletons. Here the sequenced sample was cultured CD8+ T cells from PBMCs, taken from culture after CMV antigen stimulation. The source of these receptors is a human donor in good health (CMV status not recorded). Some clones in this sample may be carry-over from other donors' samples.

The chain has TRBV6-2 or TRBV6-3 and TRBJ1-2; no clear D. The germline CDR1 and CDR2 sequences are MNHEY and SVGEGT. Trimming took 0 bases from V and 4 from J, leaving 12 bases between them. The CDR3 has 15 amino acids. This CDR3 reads CASSYSVQLLYGYTF. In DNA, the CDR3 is TGTGCCAGCAGTTACTCGGTACAGCTTCTCTATGGCTACACCTTC.

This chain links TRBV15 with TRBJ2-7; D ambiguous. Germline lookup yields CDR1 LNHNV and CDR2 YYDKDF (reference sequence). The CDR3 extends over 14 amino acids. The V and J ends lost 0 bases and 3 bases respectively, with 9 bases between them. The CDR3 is CATSRDHQDYEQYF. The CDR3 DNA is TGTGCCACCAGCAGAGATCATCAGGACTACGAGCAGTACTTC.

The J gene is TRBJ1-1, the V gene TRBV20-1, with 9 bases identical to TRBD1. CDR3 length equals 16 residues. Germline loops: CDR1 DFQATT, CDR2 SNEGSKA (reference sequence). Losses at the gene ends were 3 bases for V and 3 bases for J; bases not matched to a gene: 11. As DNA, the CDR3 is TGCAGTGCTAGGCAGGACAGGGGTGGTAGGGACACTGAAGCTTTCTTT. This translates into CSARQDRGGRDTEAFF.

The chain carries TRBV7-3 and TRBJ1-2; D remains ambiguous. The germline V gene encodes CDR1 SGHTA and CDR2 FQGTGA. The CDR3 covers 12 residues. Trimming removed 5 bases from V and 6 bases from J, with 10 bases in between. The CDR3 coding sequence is TGTGCCAGCAGCCTATACTCCGATGGCTACACCTTC. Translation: CASSLYSDGYTF.

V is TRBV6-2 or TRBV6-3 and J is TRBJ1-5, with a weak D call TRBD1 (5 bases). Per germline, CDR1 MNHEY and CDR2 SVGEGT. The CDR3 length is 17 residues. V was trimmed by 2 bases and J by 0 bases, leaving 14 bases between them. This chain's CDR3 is CASSYTGQGNSNQPQHF. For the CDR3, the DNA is TGTGCCAGCAGTTACACGGGGCAGGGTAATAGCAATCAGCCCCAGCATTTT.

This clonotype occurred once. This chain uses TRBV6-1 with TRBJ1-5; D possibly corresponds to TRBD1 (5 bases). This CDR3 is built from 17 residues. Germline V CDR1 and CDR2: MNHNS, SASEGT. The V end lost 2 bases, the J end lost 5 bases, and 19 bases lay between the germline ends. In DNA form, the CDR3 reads TGTGCCAGCAGTGAAAAACAGGAGATCCCTTGGGATCAGCCCCAGCATTTT. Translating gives CASSEKQEIPWDQPQHF.

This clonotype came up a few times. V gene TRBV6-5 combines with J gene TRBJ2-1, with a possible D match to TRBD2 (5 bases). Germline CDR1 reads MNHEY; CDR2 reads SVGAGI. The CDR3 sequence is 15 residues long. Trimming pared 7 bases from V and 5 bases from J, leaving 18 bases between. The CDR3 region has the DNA TGTGCCAGCACCCCCGGTCCGCCGGGGAACAATGAGCAGTTCTTC. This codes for CASTPGPPGNNEQFF.

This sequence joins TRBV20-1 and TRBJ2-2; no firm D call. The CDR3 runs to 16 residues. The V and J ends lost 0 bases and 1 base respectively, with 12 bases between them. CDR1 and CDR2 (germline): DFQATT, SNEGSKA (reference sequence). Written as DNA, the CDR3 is TGCAGTGCTAGAGATGAGGCGGTAAAGAACACCGGGGAGCTGTTTTTT. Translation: CSARDEAVKNTGELFF.

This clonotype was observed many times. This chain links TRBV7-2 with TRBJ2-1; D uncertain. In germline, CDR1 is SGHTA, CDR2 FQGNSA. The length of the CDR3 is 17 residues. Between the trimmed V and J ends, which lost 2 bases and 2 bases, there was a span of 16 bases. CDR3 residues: CASSLMIAPPPYNEQFF. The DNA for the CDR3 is TGTGCCAGCAGCTTAATGATAGCCCCACCCCCCTACAATGAGCAGTTCTTC.

The CDR3 is CASSEGTLLGQSYEQYF. In DNA, the CDR3 is TGTGCCAGCAGTGAAGGCACCCTCTTGGGACAGTCCTACGAGCAGTACTTC. The chain combines TRBV6-1 with TRBJ2-7; 7 bases agree with TRBD1. Per the germline V gene, CDR1 is MNHNS and CDR2 is SASEGT. Trimming took 1 base from V and 1 from J; bases not matched to a gene: 10. CDR3 length: 17 amino acids.

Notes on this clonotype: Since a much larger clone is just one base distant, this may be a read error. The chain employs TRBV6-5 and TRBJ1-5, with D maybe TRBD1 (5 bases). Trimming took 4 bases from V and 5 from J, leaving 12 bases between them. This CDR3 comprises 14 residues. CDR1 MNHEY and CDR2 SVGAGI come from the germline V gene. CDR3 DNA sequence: TGTGCCAGCAGTTCAGGGAGCGCGCATCAGCCCCAGCATTTT. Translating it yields CASSSGSAHQPQHF.

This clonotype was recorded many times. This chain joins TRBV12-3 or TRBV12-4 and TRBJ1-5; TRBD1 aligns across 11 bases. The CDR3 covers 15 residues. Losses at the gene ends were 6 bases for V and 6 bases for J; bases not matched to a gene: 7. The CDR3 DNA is TGTGCCAGCAGCTCCGGGACAGGGGGTCTTCAGCCCCAGCATTTT. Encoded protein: CASSSGTGGLQPQHF.

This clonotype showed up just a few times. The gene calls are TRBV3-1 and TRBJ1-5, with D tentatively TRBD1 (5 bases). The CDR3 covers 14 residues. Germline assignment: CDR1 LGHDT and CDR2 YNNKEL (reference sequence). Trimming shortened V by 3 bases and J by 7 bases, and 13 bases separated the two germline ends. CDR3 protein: CASSQYGGAQPQHF. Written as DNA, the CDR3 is TGTGCCAGCAGCCAGTATGGCGGGGCCCAGCCCCAGCATTTT.

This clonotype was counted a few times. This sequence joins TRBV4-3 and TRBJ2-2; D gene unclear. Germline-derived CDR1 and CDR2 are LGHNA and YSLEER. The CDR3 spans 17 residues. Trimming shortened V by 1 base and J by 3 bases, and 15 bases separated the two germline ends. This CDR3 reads CASSQAGQLVHTGELFF. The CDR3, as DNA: TGCGCCAGCAGCCAAGCGGGCCAATTGGTACACACCGGGGAGCTGTTTTTT.

CDR3 sequence reads: CASSLGPKGPEAANTGELFF. The DNA for the CDR3 is TGTGCCAGCAGCTTAGGACCCAAGGGCCCGGAAGCGGCGAACACCGGGGAGCTGTTTTTT. The chain couples TRBV7-6 to TRBJ2-2, with D maybe TRBD2 (5 bases). The CDR3 covers 20 residues. Germline CDR1 SGHVS, CDR2 FNYEAQ. Trimming took 1 base from V and 0 from J, leaving 21 bases between them.

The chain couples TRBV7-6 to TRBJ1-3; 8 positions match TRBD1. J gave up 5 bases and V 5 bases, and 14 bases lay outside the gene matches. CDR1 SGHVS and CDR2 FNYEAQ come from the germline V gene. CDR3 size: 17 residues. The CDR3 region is CASSRLSPGTGRNTIYF. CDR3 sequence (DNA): TGTGCCAGCAGCCGACTTTCCCCCGGGACAGGTAGAAACACCATATATTTT.

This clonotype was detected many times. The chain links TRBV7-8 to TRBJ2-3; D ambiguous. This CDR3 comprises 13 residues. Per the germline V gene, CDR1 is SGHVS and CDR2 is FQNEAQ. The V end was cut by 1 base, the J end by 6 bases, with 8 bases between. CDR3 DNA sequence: TGTGCCAGCAGCTTAGAACTTGTGGATACGCAGTATTTT. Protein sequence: CASSLELVDTQYF.

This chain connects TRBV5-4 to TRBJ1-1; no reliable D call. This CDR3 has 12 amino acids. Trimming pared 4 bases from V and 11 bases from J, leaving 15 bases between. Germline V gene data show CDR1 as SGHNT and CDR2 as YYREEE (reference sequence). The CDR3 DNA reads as TGTGCCAGCAGCCTCCGGGTCAGTGGGGCTTTCTTT. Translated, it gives CASSLRVSGAFF.

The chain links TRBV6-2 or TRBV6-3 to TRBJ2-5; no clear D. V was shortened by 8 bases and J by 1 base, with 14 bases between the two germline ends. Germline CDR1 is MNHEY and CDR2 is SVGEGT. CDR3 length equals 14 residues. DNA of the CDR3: TGTGCCAGCTGCCCGCTTCGGACCCAAGAGACCCAGTACTTC. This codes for CASCPLRTQETQYF.

Here the CDR3 reads CAIRNFGQGHYGYTF. DNA of the CDR3: TGTGCCATCAGAAACTTTGGACAGGGCCACTATGGCTACACCTTC. The chain has TRBV10-3 and TRBJ1-2, with 8 nucleotides matching TRBD1. Trimming cost V 6 bases and J 3 bases; bases outside gene matches: 9. This CDR3 is built from 15 residues. The germline gives CDR1 ENHRY, CDR2 SYGVKD.

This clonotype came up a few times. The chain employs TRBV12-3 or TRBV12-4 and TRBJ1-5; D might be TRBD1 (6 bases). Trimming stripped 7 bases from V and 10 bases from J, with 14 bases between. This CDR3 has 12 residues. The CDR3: CASTLRGFPQHF. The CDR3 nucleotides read TGTGCCAGCACCCTCAGGGGTTTTCCCCAGCATTTT.

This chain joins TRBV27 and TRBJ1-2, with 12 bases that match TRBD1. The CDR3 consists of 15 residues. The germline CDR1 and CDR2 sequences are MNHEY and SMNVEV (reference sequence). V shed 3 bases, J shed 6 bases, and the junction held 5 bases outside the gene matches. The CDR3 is CASSFGTGGRHGYTF. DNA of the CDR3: TGTGCCAGCAGTTTTGGGACAGGGGGCCGCCATGGCTACACCTTC.

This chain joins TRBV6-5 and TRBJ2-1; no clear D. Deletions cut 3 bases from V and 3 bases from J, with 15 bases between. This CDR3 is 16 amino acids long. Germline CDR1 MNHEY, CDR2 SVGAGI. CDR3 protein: CASSYIPLNNYNEQFF. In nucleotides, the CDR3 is TGTGCCAGCAGTTATATCCCTCTTAATAACTACAATGAGCAGTTCTTC.

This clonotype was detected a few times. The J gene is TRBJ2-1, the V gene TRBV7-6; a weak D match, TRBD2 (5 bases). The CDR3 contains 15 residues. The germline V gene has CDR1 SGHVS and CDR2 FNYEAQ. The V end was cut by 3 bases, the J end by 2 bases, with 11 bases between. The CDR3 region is CASSFSDWTYNEQFF. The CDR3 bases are TGTGCCAGCAGCTTCTCGGACTGGACCTACAATGAGCAGTTCTTC.

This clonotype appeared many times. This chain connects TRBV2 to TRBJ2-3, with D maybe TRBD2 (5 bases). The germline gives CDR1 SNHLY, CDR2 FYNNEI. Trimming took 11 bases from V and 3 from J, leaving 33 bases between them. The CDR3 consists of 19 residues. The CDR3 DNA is TGTGCCGCCCTCGGCGCGGGCGTCGCAACTAAAAGAGGAACAGATACGCAGTATTTT. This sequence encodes CAALGAGVATKRGTDTQYF.

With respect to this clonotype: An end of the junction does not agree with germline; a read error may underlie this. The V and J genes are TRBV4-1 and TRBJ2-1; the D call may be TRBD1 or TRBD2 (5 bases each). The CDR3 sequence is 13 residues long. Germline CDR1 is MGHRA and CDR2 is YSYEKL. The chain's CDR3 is CASSQGPYKEQFF. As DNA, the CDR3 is TGCGCCAGCAGCCAGGGACCTTACAAAGAGCAGTTCTTC.

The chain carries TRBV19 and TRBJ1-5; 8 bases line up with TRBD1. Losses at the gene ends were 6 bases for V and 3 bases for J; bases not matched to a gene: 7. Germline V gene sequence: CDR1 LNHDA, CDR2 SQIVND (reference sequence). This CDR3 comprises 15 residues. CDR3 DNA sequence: TGTGCCAGTAGGAAGACAGGGGTTCCCAATCAGCCCCAGCATTTT. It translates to CASRKTGVPNQPQHF.

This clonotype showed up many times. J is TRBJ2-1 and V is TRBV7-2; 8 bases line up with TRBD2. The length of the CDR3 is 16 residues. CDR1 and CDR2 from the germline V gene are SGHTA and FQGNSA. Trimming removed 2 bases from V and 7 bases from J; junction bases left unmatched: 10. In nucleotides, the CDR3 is TGTGCCAGCAGCTTAAACGCGGGGGGCAAGGAGAATGAGCAGTTCTTC. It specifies CASSLNAGGKENEQFF.